The present TCR beta chain was sequenced within a study of blood T cell repertoires in COVID-19. Turning to the study itself: PBMCs, B-cell-depleted T cells, or T cells were the source of the cDNA or gDNA that made up the material.

Profiled with immunoSEQ multiplex PCR; TCRdb holds only in-frame clones, not every one. The repertoire holds about 15,000 clones, around 92% seen once, with approximately 7.7% in the top ten. Input material: peripheral blood. The source of this sequence is a human donor with active COVID-19. The donor label of this sample is uncertain.

CDR3 DNA sequence: TGCGCCAGCAGCTTGGCGGGACAGGGGATCCCTAAGCAACAGTACTTC. This codes for CASSLAGQGIPKQQYF. The genes are TRBV5-1 and TRBJ2-7, with 10 positions matching TRBD1. The germline V gene has CDR1 SGHRS and CDR2 YFSETQ. This CDR3 comprises 16 residues. V lost 0 bases, J lost 10 bases, and 13 bases stayed unmatched.